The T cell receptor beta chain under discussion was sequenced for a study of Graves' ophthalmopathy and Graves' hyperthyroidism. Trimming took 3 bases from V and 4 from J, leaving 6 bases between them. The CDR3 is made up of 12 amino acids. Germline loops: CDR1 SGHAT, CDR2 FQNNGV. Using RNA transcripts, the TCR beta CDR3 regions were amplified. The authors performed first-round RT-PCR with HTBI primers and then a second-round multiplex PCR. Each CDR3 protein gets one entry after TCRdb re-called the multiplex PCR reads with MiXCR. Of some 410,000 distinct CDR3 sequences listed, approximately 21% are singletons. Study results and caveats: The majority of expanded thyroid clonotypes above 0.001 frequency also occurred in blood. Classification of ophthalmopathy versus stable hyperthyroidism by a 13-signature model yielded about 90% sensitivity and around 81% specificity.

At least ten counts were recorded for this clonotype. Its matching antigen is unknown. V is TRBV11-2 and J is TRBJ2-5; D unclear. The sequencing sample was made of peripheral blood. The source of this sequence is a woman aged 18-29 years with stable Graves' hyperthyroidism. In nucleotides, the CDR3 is TGTGCCAGCAGCTTCAATGGAGAGACCCAGTACTTC. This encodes CASSFNGETQYF.